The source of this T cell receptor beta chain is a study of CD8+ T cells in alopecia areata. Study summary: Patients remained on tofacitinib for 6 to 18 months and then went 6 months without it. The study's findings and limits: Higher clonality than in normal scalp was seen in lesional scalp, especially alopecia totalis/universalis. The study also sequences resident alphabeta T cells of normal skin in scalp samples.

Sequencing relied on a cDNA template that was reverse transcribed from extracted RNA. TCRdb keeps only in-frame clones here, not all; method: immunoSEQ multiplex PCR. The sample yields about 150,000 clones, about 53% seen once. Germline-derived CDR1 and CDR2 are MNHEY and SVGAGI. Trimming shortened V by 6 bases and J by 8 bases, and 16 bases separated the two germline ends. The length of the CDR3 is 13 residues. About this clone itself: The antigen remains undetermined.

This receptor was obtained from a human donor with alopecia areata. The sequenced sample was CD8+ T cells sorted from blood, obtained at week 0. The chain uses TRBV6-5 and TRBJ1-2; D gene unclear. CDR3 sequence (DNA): TGTGCCAGCAGCATAGGGAAGAAGAACGGCTACACCTTC. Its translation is CASSIGKKNGYTF.